This TCR beta chain stems from a study of shared clonotypes between healthy human individuals. Across the whole study: Three plates were used per donor for CD4 naive, three for CD4 memory, two for CD8 naive and one for CD8 memory.

An even split of each subset's genomic DNA across several immunoSEQ plates was performed. TCRdb keeps only in-frame clones here, not all; method: immunoSEQ multiplex PCR. The sample lists over 750,000 clones; roughly 96% were seen once. The CDR3 loop spans 10 amino acids. The V and J ends lost 3 bases and 7 bases respectively, with 4 bases between them. Germline V lookup: CDR1 DFQATT, CDR2 SNEGSKA (reference sequence). Terminally differentiated effector memory CD45RA+ cells were excluded from the naive CD8 cells, which were CD45RO-negative and positively selected for CCR7. Donors were Caucasian adults residing in Nashville, Tennessee, USA.

The source is a man aged 25 to 40 in good health. This chain uses TRBV20-1 with TRBJ2-1, with D unresolved. The sequenced sample was naive CD8+ T cells sorted from blood. The CDR3 DNA follows: TGCAGTGCTAGTCAGAATGAGCAGTTCTTC. Translating it yields CSASQNEQFF.